This TCR beta chain is from a study of T cells expressing NK-cell markers. One entry per CDR3 protein, without DNA, is what TCRdb gives after re-calling the 5' RACE reads. The table lists around 380,000 distinct CDR3 sequences. From germline, CDR1 is SQVTM and CDR2 ANQGSEA. This CDR3 region has 11 residues. This receptor was obtained from a woman between 45 and 65 years old in good health. The J gene is TRBJ1-3, the V gene TRBV29-1. What was sequenced was blood T cells: a sorted CD56 or NKG2C T cell subset, CD4+ or CD8+ T cells, or bulk PBMC T cells (not recorded which). The CDR3 loop is CSVSEGGTIYF.